This TCR beta chain emerged from a study of CXCR3-negative and CXCR3-positive naive CD8 T cells. Libraries were UMI-labeled 5' RACE TRB cDNA. TCRdb reanalyzed the 5' RACE reads and collapses them to one entry per CDR3 protein, without DNA. The sample is made up of roughly 89,000 distinct CDR3 sequences, and the top ten hold approximately 0.99% of it. This CDR3 is built from 15 residues. CDR1 LGHDT and CDR2 YNNKEL come from the germline V gene (reference sequence). The source is a human donor in good health. Some clones in this sample may be carry-over from other donors' samples. The source material was naive CXCR3- CD8+ T cells from blood. Subset given: CD45RO-CCR7+CD27+CD95- naive CD8+ T cells lacking CXCR3 (TNR3-). The chain combines TRBV3-1 with TRBJ2-7. CDR3 in amino acids: CASSQGVSFNYEQYF.